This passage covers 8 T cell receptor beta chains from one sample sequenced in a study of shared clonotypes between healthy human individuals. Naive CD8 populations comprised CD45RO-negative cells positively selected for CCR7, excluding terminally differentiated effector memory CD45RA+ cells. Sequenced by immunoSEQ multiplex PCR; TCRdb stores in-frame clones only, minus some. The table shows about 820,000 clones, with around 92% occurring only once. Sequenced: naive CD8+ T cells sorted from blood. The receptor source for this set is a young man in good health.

The DNA for the CDR3 is TGTGCTAGTGGTTCGTCCCGGGAGTCCCTCCTCACAGATACGCAGTATTTT. The encoded protein is CASGSSRESLLTDTQYF. The chain carries TRBV12-5 and TRBJ2-3; possible D gene TRBD2, 6 bases. The CDR3 covers 17 residues. The V gene's germline CDR1 is LGHNT and CDR2 FRNRAP. The germline V and J ends were trimmed by 4 bases and 2 bases, with 19 bases remaining between them.

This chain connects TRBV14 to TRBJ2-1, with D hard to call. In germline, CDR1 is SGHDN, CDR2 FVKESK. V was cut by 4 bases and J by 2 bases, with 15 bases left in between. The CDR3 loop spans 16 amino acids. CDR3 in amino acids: CASSPFRVSAYNEQFF. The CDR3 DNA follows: TGTGCCAGCAGCCCCTTTCGCGTATCGGCCTACAATGAGCAGTTCTTC.

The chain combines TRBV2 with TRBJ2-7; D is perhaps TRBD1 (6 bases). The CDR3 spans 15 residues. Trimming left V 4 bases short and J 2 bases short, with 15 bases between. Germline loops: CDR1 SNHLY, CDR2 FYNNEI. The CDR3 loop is CASSGSGVNPYEQYF. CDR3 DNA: TGTGCCAGCAGTGGGTCAGGGGTAAACCCCTACGAGCAGTACTTC.

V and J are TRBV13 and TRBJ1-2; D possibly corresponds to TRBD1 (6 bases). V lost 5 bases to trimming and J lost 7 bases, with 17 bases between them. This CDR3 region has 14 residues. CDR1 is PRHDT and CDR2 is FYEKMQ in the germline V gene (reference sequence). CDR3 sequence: CASSDPTGLSGYTF. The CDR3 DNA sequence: TGTGCCAGCAGCGACCCTACAGGGCTGTCTGGCTACACCTTC. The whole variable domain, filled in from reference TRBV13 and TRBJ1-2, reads AAGVIQSPRHLIKEKRETATLKCYPIPRHDTVYWYQQGPGQDPQFLISFYEKMQSDKGSIPDRFSAQQFSDYHSELNMSSLELGDSALYFCASSDPTGLSGYTFGSGTRLTVV.

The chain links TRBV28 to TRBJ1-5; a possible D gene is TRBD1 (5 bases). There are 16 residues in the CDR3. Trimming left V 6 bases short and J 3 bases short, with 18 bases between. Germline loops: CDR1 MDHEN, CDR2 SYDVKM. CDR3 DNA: TGTGCCAGCAGCCCAAGGATGACAGCGATCAATCAGCCCCAGCATTTT. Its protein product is CASSPRMTAINQPQHF.

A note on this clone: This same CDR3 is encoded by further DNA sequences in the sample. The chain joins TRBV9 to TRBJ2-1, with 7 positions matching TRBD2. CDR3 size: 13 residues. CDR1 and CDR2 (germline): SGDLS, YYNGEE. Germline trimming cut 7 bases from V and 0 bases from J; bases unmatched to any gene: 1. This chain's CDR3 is CASGGSSYNEQFF. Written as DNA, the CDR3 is TGTGCCAGCGGCGGGAGCTCCTACAATGAGCAGTTCTTC.

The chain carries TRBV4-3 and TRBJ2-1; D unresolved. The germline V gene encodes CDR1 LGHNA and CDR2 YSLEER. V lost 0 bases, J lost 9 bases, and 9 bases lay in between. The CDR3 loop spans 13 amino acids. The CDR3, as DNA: TGCGCCAGCAGCCAAGATTTGGGGATTGAGCAGTTCTTC. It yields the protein CASSQDLGIEQFF.

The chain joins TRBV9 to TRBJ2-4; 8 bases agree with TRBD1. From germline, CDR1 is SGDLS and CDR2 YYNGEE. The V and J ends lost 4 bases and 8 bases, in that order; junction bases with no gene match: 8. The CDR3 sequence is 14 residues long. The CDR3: CASSPRTGNYIQYF. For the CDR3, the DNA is TGTGCCAGCAGCCCACGGACAGGGAACTACATTCAGTACTTC.